This T cell receptor (beta chain) was recorded in a study of breast tumors, draining lymph nodes, adjacent tissues. From the multiplex PCR reads, TCRdb called clonotypes with MiXCR, one entry per CDR3 protein. The data contain about 130,000 distinct CDR3 sequences, around 20% of them seen just once; the ten biggest clones take up 2.2%. This clonotype was observed at least ten times. The ends were cut back, 1 base at V and 5 bases at J, with 15 bases in the middle. CDR1 DFQATT and CDR2 SNEGSKA come from the germline V gene (reference sequence). The CDR3 is 15 amino acids. The lymph nodes were axillary draining lymph nodes from breast cancer patients.

The receptor was derived from a female donor with breast cancer. Some clones in this sample may be carry-over from other donors' samples. The chain couples TRBV20-1 to TRBJ2-1; D might be TRBD2 (6 bases). The sample comprised axillary lymph node tissue. CDR3 nucleotides: TGCAGTGCTAGAGTTACGGGGGTCAAACACAATGAGCAGTTCTTC. Encoded protein: CSARVTGVKHNEQFF.